The sample holds many counts of the clone carrying this T cell receptor (beta chain). Its matching antigen is unknown. The CDR3 sequence is 10 residues long. Germline CDR1 is SQVTM and CDR2 is ANQGSEA. Between the trimmed V and J ends, which lost 5 bases and 11 bases, there was a span of 10 bases. Each CDR3 protein is one row after TCRdb ran MiXCR on the 5' RACE reads. The sample yields under 70,000 distinct CDR3 sequences, about 12% seen once. These data originate in a study of early T cells in non-severe SARS-CoV-2 infection. Study-level findings and limits: The matching step, a VDJdb search, favored anti-spike CD8 responses and missed private and CD4 specificities.

The receptor was derived from an adult who was a healthcare worker with PCR-confirmed SARS-CoV-2 infection or an uninfected control (not recorded which). Sequencing was performed on whole blood. This rearrangement joins TRBV29-1 to TRBJ2-1; D might be TRBD2 (6 bases). The CDR3, as DNA: TGCAGCGTTAGCGGGTATCAGCAGTTCTTC. This codes for CSVSGYQQFF.